A selection of T cell receptor beta chains follows, all from one sample in a study of T cells in Graves' hyperthyroidism and ophthalmopathy. Via MiXCR, TCRdb re-called the multiplex PCR reads, giving one row per CDR3 protein. The table includes 750,000 to 950,000 distinct CDR3 sequences, roughly 37% detected once. The sample was blood. The receptors were gathered from a man in his late teens or twenties with Graves' hyperthyroidism. The CDR3 runs from the conserved cysteine through the conserved F or W. D genes are given only for firm matches. Clone size appears in some rows only: once, few, many, or a class for an expanded clone.

J	D	size	V	CDR3	DNA
TRBJ1-4	.	many	TRBV7-9	CASSPGSSGEKLFF	TGTGCCAGCAGCCCAGGGTCCTCTGGAGAAAAACTGTTTTTT
TRBJ2-7	.	many	TRBV7-9	CASSLAGRGEQYF	TGTGCCAGCAGCTTAGCAGGCAGGGGCGAGCAGTACTTC
TRBJ1-2	.	.	TRBV7-2	CASSPRTAYPSGYTF	TGTGCCAGCAGCCCACGGACAGCATACCCAAGTGGCTACACCTTC
TRBJ2-5	TRBD1	.	TRBV7-2	CASSSPGQGGQETQYF	TGTGCCAGCAGTTCGCCGGGACAGGGCGGCCAAGAGACCCAGTACTTC
TRBJ1-1	.	few	TRBV9	CASSPPERVNTEAFF	TGTGCCAGCTCACCACCGGAACGCGTGAACACTGAAGCTTTCTTT
TRBJ1-1	.	many	TRBV19	CASSIYGGTEAFF	TGTGCCAGTAGTATATACGGAGGGACTGAAGCTTTCTTT
TRBJ2-2	.	few	TRBV7-2	CASSLVFGVTGELFF	TGTGCCAGCAGCTTAGTATTCGGGGTTACCGGGGAGCTGTTTTTT
TRBJ1-1	TRBD1	.	TRBV7-2	CASSLKQGTTEAFF	TGTGCCAGCAGCTTAAAACAGGGGACCACTGAAGCTTTCTTT
TRBJ1-3	.	.	TRBV7-9	CASSLRGQRDGNTIYF	TGTGCCAGCAGCTTACGCGGTCAGAGGGATGGAAACACCATATATTTT
TRBJ1-4	.	few	TRBV5-1	CASSGLGGDEKLFF	TGCGCCAGCAGCGGGCTGGGCGGTGATGAAAAACTGTTTTTT
TRBJ1-5	.	.	TRBV10-2	CASRTDTYQPQHF	TGCGCCAGCAGGACTGACACTTATCAGCCCCAGCATTTT
TRBJ2-5	TRBD2	few	TRBV20-1	CSAIPSGRAPETQYF	TGCAGTGCGATTCCTAGCGGGAGGGCCCCAGAGACCCAGTACTTC
TRBJ1-1	.	few	TRBV20-1	CSASTGLVAFF	TGCAGTGCTTCGACTGGGCTTGTAGCTTTCTTT
TRBJ2-7	.	.	TRBV5-6	CASSEGIEQYF	TGTGCCAGCAGCGAAGGTATCGAGCAGTACTTC
TRBJ2-7	TRBD1	.	TRBV10-3	CASSSWTGATYEQYF	TGTGCCAGCAGTTCTTGGACAGGAGCCACCTACGAGCAGTACTTC
TRBJ1-1	.	many	TRBV19	CASRLGLDTEAFF	TGTGCCAGTAGACTTGGATTAGACACTGAAGCTTTCTTT
TRBJ2-7	TRBD1	.	TRBV20-1	CSAREWTGHEQYF	TGCAGTGCTAGAGAGTGGACAGGTCACGAGCAGTACTTC
TRBJ1-1	.	few	TRBV7-2	CASSLVATTAFF	TGTGCCAGCAGCTTAGTCGCGACAACGGCTTTCTTT
TRBJ2-5	.	many	TRBV10-2	CASRSSVVPEYF	TGCGCCAGCAGATCTAGCGTAGTTCCTGAGTACTTC
TRBJ1-1	TRBD1	.	TRBV12-3/TRBV12-4	CASSTHRGVNTEAFF	TGTGCCAGCAGCACCCACAGGGGAGTGAACACTGAAGCTTTCTTT
TRBJ2-5	.	.	TRBV5-6	CASSEGGGRETQYF	TGTGCCAGCAGCGAGGGGGGGGGACGGGAGACCCAGTACTTC
TRBJ2-2	.	many	TRBV2	CASSAANTGELFF	TGTGCCAGCAGTGCCGCGAACACCGGGGAGCTGTTTTTT
TRBJ1-1	TRBD1	.	TRBV25-1	CASSQGQGVNTEAFF	TGTGCCAGCAGCCAAGGTCAGGGGGTGAACACTGAAGCTTTCTTT
TRBJ2-5	TRBD2	many	TRBV10-3	CAIRMGLGGRETQYF	TGTGCCATCAGGATGGGACTAGGAGGGCGAGAGACCCAGTACTTC
TRBJ2-5	.	.	TRBV6-5	CASSYCRRVGRVRETQYF	TGTGCCAGCAGTTACTGTAGGAGGGTTGGCAGGGTCAGGGAGACCCAGTACTTC
TRBJ1-1	.	few	TRBV7-3	CASSPGHGGAEAFF	TGTGCCAGCTCCCCGGGACACGGGGGCGCTGAAGCTTTCTTT
TRBJ1-4	.	.	TRBV5-1	CASSLEGGYEKLFF	TGCGCCAGCAGCTTGGAGGGTGGTTATGAAAAACTGTTTTTT
TRBJ2-3	TRBD2	.	TRBV7-3	CASSLLAGGRTDTQYF	TGTGCCAGCAGCTTGCTAGCGGGGGGACGCACAGATACGCAGTATTTT
TRBJ2-7	TRBD2	.	TRBV7-6	CASSYSNAGGSYEQYF	TGTGCCAGCAGTTACTCGAACGCGGGAGGTTCCTACGAGCAGTACTTC
TRBJ1-6	TRBD1	.	TRBV20-1	CSAQDRGPSPLHF	TGCAGTGCTCAAGACAGGGGACCTTCACCCCTCCACTTT
TRBJ2-5	.	many	TRBV7-3	CASSPVGTQYF	TGTGCCAGCAGCCCCGTAGGGACCCAGTACTTC
TRBJ1-1	.	many	TRBV20-1	CSASPQRNTEAFF	TGCAGTGCCTCCCCCCAACGGAACACTGAAGCTTTCTTT
TRBJ2-7	.	few	TRBV20-1	CSASRPDYRVNEQYF	TGCAGTGCTAGCAGGCCAGACTACAGGGTCAACGAGCAGTACTTC
TRBJ2-7	TRBD1	.	TRBV4-1	CASSQDRVLYF	TGCGCCAGCAGCCAGGACAGGGTGCTGTACTTC
TRBJ2-7	.	.	TRBV19	CASATPGMNEQYF	TGTGCCAGTGCTACGCCGGGGATGAATGAGCAGTACTTC
TRBJ2-7	.	.	TRBV19	CASSIVRQILEQYF	TGTGCCAGTAGTATAGTTCGTCAGATTCTCGAGCAGTACTTC
TRBJ2-5	.	few	TRBV4-1	CASSQEGSPTQYF	TGCGCCAGCAGCCAAGAGGGGAGCCCGACCCAGTACTTC
TRBJ2-5	.	.	TRBV11-2	CASSARGWETQYF	TGTGCCAGCAGCGCCCGGGGATGGGAGACCCAGTACTTC
TRBJ1-1	.	many	TRBV29-1	CSVGDTLEAFF	TGCAGCGTTGGGGACACCCTTGAAGCTTTCTTT
TRBJ1-2	.	many	TRBV2	CASSGGAPGRYGYTF	TGTGCCAGCAGTGGGGGGGCGCCGGGGCGGTATGGCTACACCTTC
TRBJ2-7	TRBD2	few	TRBV20-1	CSARASGSSYEQYF	TGCAGTGCTAGAGCTAGCGGGAGCTCCTACGAGCAGTACTTC
TRBJ2-5	.	once	TRBV10-2	CASSIRDGGRQETQYF	TGCGCCAGCAGCATCCGGGACGGGGGCCGACAAGAGACCCAGTACTTC
TRBJ2-7	TRBD2	few	TRBV4-1	CASSQELASGSYEQYF	TGCGCCAGCAGCCAAGAACTGGCTAGCGGGAGCTACGAGCAGTACTTC
TRBJ2-5	TRBD1	many	TRBV29-1	CSVVSQGAGETQYF	TGCAGCGTTGTTTCGCAGGGGGCGGGGGAGACCCAGTACTTC
TRBJ2-5	TRBD2	.	TRBV12-3/TRBV12-4	CASSSGTSSSETQYF	TGTGCCAGCAGTTCGGGGACTAGCTCTAGCGAGACCCAGTACTTC
TRBJ1-5	.	.	TRBV7-9	CASSLAGGPYSNQPQHF	TGTGCCAGCAGCCTAGCCGGGGGGCCGTATAGCAATCAGCCCCAGCATTTT
TRBJ1-1	.	.	TRBV2	CATGVTEAFF	TGTGCCACTGGAGTCACTGAAGCTTTCTTT
TRBJ2-7	.	.	TRBV20-1	CSARGGSGSEQYF	TGCAGTGCTAGAGGGGGTTCGGGGTCCGAGCAGTACTTC
TRBJ2-7	TRBD1	.	TRBV29-1	CSGGRDRGSEQYF	TGCAGCGGTGGACGGGACAGGGGGTCCGAGCAGTACTTC
TRBJ2-7	TRBD1	many	TRBV7-7	CASSLGDRGTYEQYF	TGTGCTAGCAGCTTAGGGGACAGGGGAACCTACGAGCAGTACTTC
TRBJ1-1	.	many	TRBV15	CATSSYPNTEAFF	TGTGCCACCAGCTCTTACCCGAACACTGAAGCTTTCTTT
TRBJ2-6	.	few	TRBV19	CASSLRGMGLIGSGANVLTF	TGTGCCAGTAGTCTCCGGGGAATGGGGCTAATTGGCTCTGGGGCCAACGTCCTGACTTTC
TRBJ1-1	.	few	TRBV9	CASSFGAELMNTEAFF	TGTGCCAGCAGCTTTGGGGCAGAACTTATGAACACTGAAGCTTTCTTT
TRBJ1-2	TRBD1	.	TRBV29-1	CSVEDQGADGYTF	TGCAGCGTTGAAGATCAGGGGGCGGATGGCTACACCTTC